This T cell receptor (beta chain) was captured by sequencing in a study of T cells in Graves' hyperthyroidism and ophthalmopathy. General study points: Among clonotypes expanded in thyroid above 0.001, most were also found in blood. Progression to ophthalmopathy was predicted a median of roughly seven months early.

This clonotype was picked up a small number of times. What it binds is unknown. It was RNA transcripts that yielded the amplified TCR beta CDR3 regions. Researchers ran a first-round RT-PCR on the TCR CDR3 using the HTBI primer set. TCRdb recomputed calls from the multiplex PCR reads with MiXCR, one row per CDR3 protein. Of 400,000 to 500,000 distinct CDR3 sequences listed, about an eighth are singletons. The CDR3 has 13 amino acids. The V and J ends lost 2 bases and 10 bases, in that order; junction bases with no gene match: 6. Germline CDR1 is LGHNA and CDR2 is YNFKEQ. Uncontrolled infection, other autoimmune disease, pregnancy or lactation disqualified patients from enrolment.

This TCR came from a woman younger than 30 with Graves' hyperthyroidism. The chain links TRBV4-2 to TRBJ2-3; 7 bases agree with TRBD2. The source material was blood. CDR3 region: CASSQRSGEPQYF. In DNA form, the CDR3 reads TGTGCCAGCAGCCAACGGAGCGGGGAGCCGCAGTATTTT.